Listed here are 20 T cell receptor beta chains from one sample, sequenced in a study of blood T cells in healthy people across ages. Primed by a sample-barcoded 5' primer and a J-beta primer mix, a second PCR proceeded for roughly 6 to 12 cycles. TCRdb independently ran MiXCR on the 5' RACE reads; one entry per CDR3 protein. Of about 640,000 distinct CDR3 sequences detected, under 30% appear once; the ten largest clones hold roughly 14%. Source material: blood. The origin of the receptors is a woman older than 75 in good health.

The chain carries TRBV6-6 and TRBJ1-2; 8 bases are a match to TRBD1. This CDR3 has 15 residues. CDR1 and CDR2 (germline): MNHNY, SVGAGI (reference sequence). V shed 4 bases, J shed 7 bases, and the junction held 11 bases outside the gene matches. The CDR3 here is CASSSGTGTPIGYTF. CDR3 coding DNA: TGTGCCAGCAGTTCCGGGACAGGAACCCCTATTGGCTACACCTTC.

Of note for this clonotype: A much larger clone is a single base away; this may be a read error. The chain combines TRBV7-8 with TRBJ2-1; D is undetermined. Germline V gene sequence: CDR1 SGHVS, CDR2 FQNEAQ. The CDR3 has 15 amino acids. Here the CDR3 reads CANSLVPLTYNEQFF. DNA for the CDR3: TGTGCCAACAGCTTAGTGCCTTTAACCTACAATGAGCAGTTCTTC.

This clonotype showed up just a few times. This sequence joins TRBV7-8 and TRBJ1-6; 9 nucleotides agree with TRBD1. Germline V gene data show CDR1 as SGHVS and CDR2 as FQNEAQ. CDR3 length equals 16 residues. V gave up 1 base and J gave up 9 bases; unmatched junction bases: 7. The CDR3 DNA follows: TGTGCCAGCAGCTTAGAGGGACAGGGTTGGAGTTCACCCCTCCACTTT. Its translation is CASSLEGQGWSSPLHF.

In the case of this clonotype: At one boundary the junction diverges from the germline segment, which might be a read error. The rearrangement links TRBV7-6 to TRBJ2-7, with 9 bases fitting TRBD2. The CDR3 length is 15 residues. In germline, CDR1 is SGHVS, CDR2 FNYEAQ. The CDR3 bases are TGTGCCAGCAGCCCTGTGCGGGGGGGCACCTACGGGCAGTACTTC. Its translation: CASSPVRGGTYGQYF.

This clonotype was counted once. The junction does not match germline at one end; this may be a read error. This rearrangement joins TRBV6-4 to TRBJ1-1; tentative D call: TRBD1 (6 bases). Germline values: CDR1 MRHNA, CDR2 SNTAGT. This CDR3 region has 13 residues. This CDR3 reads CSSSRDKMTEAFF. DNA for the CDR3: TGTTCCAGCAGCAGGGACAAAATGACTGAAGCTTTCTTT.

Comments on this clonotype: One end of the junction varies from germline; a read error may be responsible. This chain links TRBV7-2 with TRBJ2-5; D call uncertain. CDR3 length: 15 residues. Germline V gene data show CDR1 as SGHTA and CDR2 as FQGNSA. CDR3 nucleotides: TGTGCCAGCAGCTTCACAAGGGCGAGCCAAGGGACCCAGTACTTC. It is translated as CASSFTRASQGTQYF.

Remarks on this clonotype: This may come from a read error, since a much larger clone is one base off. A read error is likely, as this CDR3 ends without the conserved phenylalanine or tryptophan. The rearrangement joins TRBV11-2 to TRBJ2-1; D might be TRBD1 or TRBD2, each matching 6 bases. Deletions cut 5 bases from V and 1 base from J, with 12 bases between. The CDR3 loop spans 15 amino acids. Germline V gives CDR1 SGHAT, CDR2 FQNNGV. CDR3 in DNA: TGTGCCAGCAGCCCGTGGGGGGCTTCCTACAATGAGCAGTTCTGC. Amino acids: CASSPWGASYNEQFC.

This clonotype was recorded at least ten times. The genes are TRBV4-2 and TRBJ2-3; no definite D call. Trimming shortened V by 5 bases and J by 0 bases, and 12 bases separated the two germline ends. CDR3 size: 15 residues. Germline values: CDR1 LGHNA, CDR2 YNFKEQ. This CDR3 reads CASSSAVGSTDTQYF. The CDR3 DNA reads TGTGCCAGCAGCTCGGCCGTCGGAAGCACAGATACGCAGTATTTT.

At least ten counts were recorded for this clonotype. J is TRBJ2-3 and V is TRBV5-1; D may be TRBD1 (6 bases). This CDR3 comprises 16 residues. Per germline, CDR1 SGHRS and CDR2 YFSETQ. V was shortened by 2 bases and J by 5 bases, with 18 bases between the two germline ends. The CDR3 DNA is TGCGCCAGCAGCTTCGAGGACGCAGGGGCGGGAGATACGCAGTATTTT. The encoded protein is CASSFEDAGAGDTQYF.

This clonotype has a handful of counts. J is TRBJ2-1 and V is TRBV6-6; 12 nucleotides match TRBD1. The DNA end lines up better with TRBJ2-7; the J call may be wrong. The CDR3 is made up of 16 amino acids. Looked up from germline, CDR1 is MNHNY and CDR2 is SVGAGI (reference sequence). The CDR3 loop reads CASSPSGQGANNEQYF. CDR3 bases: TGTGCCAGCAGCCCCTCGGGACAGGGGGCCAACAATGAGCAGTACTTC.

A note on this clonotype: A much larger clone lies a single base off, so this may be a read error. This sequence joins TRBV7-3 and TRBJ2-1, with 14 bases fitting TRBD2. The last part of the DNA fits TRBJ2-7 better; the J call may be wrong. Germline values: CDR1 SGHTA, CDR2 FQGTGA. The CDR3 consists of 17 residues. The chain's CDR3 is CVSSLGLAGGSYNEQYF. In nucleotides, the CDR3 is TGTGTCAGCAGCCTCGGACTAGCGGGGGGTTCCTACAATGAGCAGTACTTC.

This clonotype was seen a handful of times. The chain links TRBV12-3 or TRBV12-4 to TRBJ2-7; D unclear. V lost 5 bases and J 0 bases, leaving 23 bases between the germline ends. CDR3 length: 18 amino acids. The CDR3 region has the DNA TGTGCCAGCAGTCCCGGACGAGGAACTTTGACAAGCTCCTACGAGCAGTACTTC. The encoded protein is CASSPGRGTLTSSYEQYF.

The rearrangement links TRBV7-9 to TRBJ1-2; 9 nucleotides match TRBD1. Germline trimming cut 4 bases from V and 4 bases from J; bases unmatched to any gene: 16. The CDR3 has 18 amino acids. Germline CDR1 reads SEHNR; CDR2 reads FQNEAQ (reference sequence). The CDR3 nucleotides are TGTGCCAGCAGCTGGACCCGGGACAGGGCAAACCATCTCTATGGCTACACCTTC. Amino acids: CASSWTRDRANHLYGYTF.

This clonotype was counted many times. The chain employs TRBV9 and TRBJ2-3; 8 bases line up with TRBD2. CDR3 size: 16 residues. V dropped 3 bases and J dropped 0; count of bases not matched to a gene: 6. Germline CDR1 SGDLS, CDR2 YYNGEE. CDR3 amino acids: CASSATSGASTDTQYF. The DNA for the CDR3 is TGTGCCAGCAGCGCCACTAGCGGTGCTAGCACAGATACGCAGTATTTT.

This clonotype was detected only a few times. The CDR3 region is CATSRAQGQRNSPLHF. The CDR3 DNA is TGTGCCACCAGCAGAGCACAGGGGCAACGGAATTCACCCCTCCACTTT. The chain employs TRBV15 and TRBJ1-6, with 7 bases identical to TRBD1. The CDR3 totals 16 residues. The germline CDR1 and CDR2 sequences are LNHNV and YYDKDF (reference sequence). The V gene end was trimmed by 1 base and the J gene end by 7 bases; junction bases not matched to a gene: 7.

The chain has TRBV28 and TRBJ1-1; unclear D gene. Germline values: CDR1 MDHEN, CDR2 SYDVKM. The CDR3 loop spans 12 amino acids. V was cut by 11 bases and J by 5 bases, with 15 bases left in between. The CDR3 coding sequence is TGTGCCTCCCTTTCCTCCGAGACTGAAGCTTTCTTT. Amino acid sequence: CASLSSETEAFF.

The chain links TRBV24-1 to TRBJ1-2; the D gene is possibly TRBD1 (6 bases). This CDR3 contains 14 residues. V shed 4 bases and J shed 6 bases, with 14 bases lying between them. The germline V gene has CDR1 KGHDR and CDR2 SFDVKD. The CDR3 here is CATSEDQQGDGYTF. DNA for the CDR3: TGTGCCACCAGTGAGGATCAACAGGGTGATGGCTACACCTTC.

About this clonotype itself: This clone may be a read error of a much larger clone one base away. The chain employs TRBV5-5 and TRBJ2-1; D is uncertain. With the DNA end fitting TRBJ2-7 better, the J assignment may be wrong. This CDR3 has 14 amino acids. Germline V CDR1 and CDR2: SGHKS, YYEKEE (reference sequence). The DNA of the CDR3 is TGTGCCAGCAAGCCCCCAACTGCAGACAATGAGCAGTACTTC. This translates into CASKPPTADNEQYF.

This clonotype has just a few counts. Just one base apart from a much larger clone, this may be a read error. This chain joins TRBV7-2 and TRBJ2-5; possible D gene TRBD1, 5 bases. Germline values: CDR1 SGHTA, CDR2 FQGNSA. The CDR3 is made up of 16 amino acids. DNA of the CDR3: TGTGCCAGCAGCTCCCTCCAGACAGCTTTTCAAGAGCCCCAGTACTTC. Translated, it gives CASSSLQTAFQEPQYF.

This clonotype was detected ten times or more. CDR3 nucleotides: TGCAGTGCTAGAGAAGCCGGGACGCAGGTGGAGCAGTACTTC. It encodes CSAREAGTQVEQYF. The V and J genes are TRBV20-1 and TRBJ2-7; D possibly uses TRBD1 or TRBD2 (5 bases each). Germline V gene sequence: CDR1 DFQATT, CDR2 SNEGSKA (reference sequence). The CDR3 spans 14 residues. Trimming pared 0 bases from V and 7 bases from J, leaving 16 bases between.